Below are 31 T cell receptor beta chains sequenced from a single sample in a study of human T cells and chemical hapten exposure. TCRdb analysed the RACE reads with MiXCR anew, one entry per CDR3 protein. The sample consists of approximately 320,000 distinct CDR3 sequences, 5.5% of them appearing once. Time point denoted: pre-sensitization, week 0. The sample's treatment: therapeutic diphenylcyclopropenone sensitization with weekly scalp DPC. The input for sequencing was whole blood, taken in connection with sensitization to the hapten diphenylcyclopropenone (DPC). The receptors stem from a woman aged 18 to 35 with alopecia areata. Some clones in this sample may be carry-over from other donors' samples.

At least ten counts were recorded for this clonotype. V and J are TRBV27 and TRBJ2-3; D unclear. The CDR3 length is 16 residues. With 3 bases removed from V and 4 bases from J, the gap between germline ends came to 17 bases. Germline values: CDR1 MNHEY, CDR2 SMNVEV (reference sequence). CDR3 DNA sequence: TGTGCCAGCAGTTTTTCCAACATCGGAGTTGCAGATACGCAGTATTTT. Its translation: CASSFSNIGVADTQYF.

V usage is TRBV20-1 and J usage is TRBJ2-1; TRBD1 or TRBD2 may be the D gene (5 bases each). CDR1 DFQATT and CDR2 SNEGSKA come from the germline V gene (reference sequence). The V and J ends lost 4 bases and 4 bases respectively, with 17 bases between them. This CDR3 has 15 residues. The CDR3 DNA sequence: TGCAGTGCTACCCACCCCAGGGAGTCTTACAATGAGCAGTTCTTC. Its protein product is CSATHPRESYNEQFF.

Many counts were recorded for this clonotype. J is TRBJ2-3 and V is TRBV5-6, with a weak D call TRBD1 (6 bases). Trimming left V 0 bases short and J 1 base short, with 9 bases between. CDR1 and CDR2 (germline): SGHDT, YYEEEE. The CDR3 sequence is 15 residues long. CDR3 residues: CASSLGTARTDTQYF. The CDR3 nucleotides read TGTGCCAGCAGCTTGGGGACAGCACGCACAGATACGCAGTATTTT.

This clonotype has ten or more counts. The J gene is TRBJ2-1, the V gene TRBV12-3 or TRBV12-4; D ambiguous. The CDR3 spans 11 residues. Trimming stripped 5 bases from V and 8 bases from J, with 7 bases between. CDR3 DNA: TGTGCCAGCAGTGAGATAGATGAGCAGTTCTTC. It is translated as CASSEIDEQFF.

This clonotype was picked up a small number of times. CDR3 residues: CASSPDRGGRVNTEAFF. CDR3 in DNA: TGTGCCAGCAGCCCGGACAGGGGCGGGCGGGTGAACACTGAAGCTTTCTTT. The V and J genes are TRBV11-2 and TRBJ1-1; TRBD1 matches at 9 bases. CDR1 and CDR2 (germline): SGHAT, FQNNGV. The CDR3 has 17 residues. With V trimmed by 5 bases and J by 0 bases, 10 bases remained unmatched.

This clonotype was detected ten times or more. The rearrangement links TRBV5-6 to TRBJ2-6; D is uncertain. The CDR3 is 18 amino acids. CDR1 and CDR2 from the germline V gene are SGHDT and YYEEEE. Trimming stripped 4 bases from V and 0 bases from J, with 17 bases between. The CDR3 loop reads CASSVSLVYPSGANVLTF. CDR3 sequence (DNA): TGTGCCAGCAGCGTGAGCTTAGTTTACCCCTCTGGGGCCAACGTCCTGACTTTC.

This clonotype was picked up a small number of times. The V call is TRBV3-1, the J call TRBJ1-3; possible D gene TRBD1, 6 bases. Germline loops: CDR1 LGHDT, CDR2 YNNKEL (reference sequence). V was trimmed by 0 bases and J by 4 bases, leaving 10 bases between them. This CDR3 region has 15 residues. The CDR3 nucleotides read TGTGCCAGCAGCCAAGAAGGACAGAAAGGAAACACCATATATTTT. It is translated as CASSQEGQKGNTIYF.

This clonotype was counted only a few times. Here the CDR3 DNA reads TGTGCCAGCAGCTTGGCGGGTCCAATGGCAGATACGCAGTATTTT. It encodes CASSLAGPMADTQYF. V and J are TRBV5-6 and TRBJ2-3; D is ambiguous. V shed 0 bases and J shed 4 bases, with 12 bases lying between them. The CDR3 runs to 15 residues. The germline CDR1 and CDR2 sequences are SGHDT and YYEEEE. Drawing the rest from reference TRBV5-6 and TRBJ2-3, the complete variable domain is DAGVTQSPTHLIKTRGQQVTLRCSPKSGHDTVSWYQQALGQGPQFIFQYYEEEERQRGNFPDRFSGHQFPNYSSELNVNALLLGDSALYLCASSLAGPMADTQYFGPGTRLTVL.

There are a few counts of this clonotype. The chain employs TRBV20-1 and TRBJ1-5; no clear D gene. The CDR3 is 13 residues long. Germline V gene data show CDR1 as DFQATT and CDR2 as SNEGSKA (reference sequence). Between the trimmed V and J ends, which lost 3 bases and 8 bases, there was a span of 14 bases. This CDR3 is CSASLGPPEPQHF. CDR3 DNA sequence: TGCAGTGCTAGCTTGGGTCCCCCAGAGCCCCAGCATTTT.

This clonotype came up many times. The V call is TRBV18, the J call TRBJ1-2; unclear D gene. CDR1 is KGHSH, CDR2 LQKENI, per germline. With 0 bases removed from V and 0 bases from J, the gap between germline ends came to 14 bases. This CDR3 region has 17 residues. The CDR3 nucleotides are TGTGCCAGCTCACCACCGGGCTCGGGATCTTCTAACTATGGCTACACCTTC. Its translation is CASSPPGSGSSNYGYTF.

This clonotype was counted at least ten times. V and J are TRBV20-1 and TRBJ1-4; a possible D gene is TRBD1 (6 bases). V shed 4 bases and J shed 12 bases, with 12 bases lying between them. CDR1 is DFQATT, CDR2 SNEGSKA, per germline (reference sequence). The CDR3 totals 11 residues. The CDR3 loop is CSATQGPELFF. The CDR3 coding sequence is TGCAGTGCTACCCAGGGGCCAGAACTGTTTTTT.

The sample holds many counts of this clonotype. This sequence joins TRBV4-3 and TRBJ2-3, with D perhaps being TRBD1 or TRBD2 (6 bases each). From germline, CDR1 is LGHNA and CDR2 YSLEER. This CDR3 has 17 residues. The V end lost 0 bases, the J end lost 2 bases, and 15 bases lay between the germline ends. Written as DNA, the CDR3 is TGCGCCAGCAGCCAAGACTCTAGGGGGGACCCCACAGATACGCAGTATTTT. Amino acids: CASSQDSRGDPTDTQYF.

As regards this clonotype: A much larger clone sits a single nucleotide away, making a read error possible. This rearrangement joins TRBV10-3 to TRBJ2-3; 8 nucleotides agree with TRBD2. CDR1 ENHRY and CDR2 SYGVKD come from the germline V gene. The CDR3 is made up of 13 amino acids. The trim removed 11 bases at V and 8 bases at J, leaving 12 bases unmatched. In nucleotides, the CDR3 is TGTGCCCTCACGGGGGGGCAGGCAGTTACGCAGTATTTT. Residues: CALTGGQAVTQYF.

At least ten counts were recorded for this clonotype. The gene calls are TRBV29-1 and TRBJ2-6; D may correspond to TRBD1 or TRBD2 (5 bases each). CDR3 size: 13 residues. The germline V gene has CDR1 SQVTM and CDR2 ANQGSEA. V lost 6 bases, J lost 3 bases, and 9 bases lay in between. CDR3 DNA: TGCAGCGTATGGGGGATTGGGGCCAACGTCCTGACTTTC. It codes for CSVWGIGANVLTF.

This chain uses TRBV13 with TRBJ1-1; D might be TRBD1 (6 bases). The V gene's germline CDR1 is PRHDT and CDR2 FYEKMQ (reference sequence). This CDR3 has 14 residues. Trimming left V 4 bases short and J 3 bases short, with 12 bases between. The CDR3 DNA reads TGTGCCAGCAGCTCGAGGGGGGGTCACACTGAAGCTTTCTTT. Its protein product is CASSSRGGHTEAFF.

At least ten counts were recorded for this clonotype. The V call is TRBV7-6, the J call TRBJ1-5; D unclear. Trimming took off 8 bases at V and 9 bases at J, with 17 bases between the two ends. CDR1 and CDR2 from the germline V gene are SGHVS and FNYEAQ. The CDR3 length is 13 residues. CDR3 bases: TGTGCCAGCTCAGAGGACGGACTTCGGCCCCAGCATTTT. Translated, it gives CASSEDGLRPQHF.

This clonotype was picked up a small number of times. This chain joins TRBV27 and TRBJ1-2; TRBD1 might be the D (5 bases). The CDR3 has 15 amino acids. Germline V gene data show CDR1 as MNHEY and CDR2 as SMNVEV (reference sequence). The V end was cut by 1 base, the J end by 2 bases, with 11 bases between. The CDR3 sequence is CASSLLGPTNYGYTF. In nucleotides, the CDR3 is TGTGCCAGCAGTTTATTGGGACCGACAAACTATGGCTACACCTTC.

In its sample, this clonotype was seen many times. The chain joins TRBV11-2 to TRBJ1-3; perhaps TRBD1 as D (5 bases). Trimming stripped 0 bases from V and 0 bases from J, with 12 bases between. The CDR3 loop spans 17 amino acids. Germline V gene lookup returns CDR1 SGHAT and CDR2 FQNNGV. The CDR3 DNA is TGTGCCAGCAGCTTAGAACAGGCCAGGCCCTCTGGAAACACCATATATTTT. The encoded protein is CASSLEQARPSGNTIYF.

This clonotype turned up a few times. The chain joins TRBV3-1 to TRBJ2-5, with TRBD2 as a possible D gene (6 bases). From germline, CDR1 is LGHDT and CDR2 YNNKEL (reference sequence). Trimming removed 6 bases at V and 1 base at J, with 15 bases between. The length of the CDR3 is 15 residues. CDR3 bases: TGTGCCAGCAGACGGGGGTCCCTCCCCCAAGAGACCCAGTACTTC. This translates into CASRRGSLPQETQYF.

This clonotype has at least ten counts. The chain carries TRBV6-1 and TRBJ2-6; 7 bases are shared with TRBD1. Germline V gene lookup returns CDR1 MNHNS and CDR2 SASEGT. This CDR3 is 17 amino acids long. V trimming: 2 bases; J trimming: 0 bases; junction bases outside the gene matches: 4. CDR3 bases: TGTGCCAGCAGTGAATATGGGGACAGCTCTGGGGCCAACGTCCTGACTTTC. Translation: CASSEYGDSSGANVLTF.

This clonotype has a handful of counts. The chain couples TRBV29-1 to TRBJ1-2; D is perhaps TRBD1 (5 bases). Germline V CDR1 and CDR2: SQVTM, ANQGSEA. The length of the CDR3 is 13 residues. Deletions cut 5 bases from V and 11 bases from J, with 21 bases between. CDR3 bases: TGCAGCGTTCTGCTGCAGGGTTTGACTCGGTACACCTTC. Translation: CSVLLQGLTRYTF.

This clonotype has at least ten counts. This chain joins TRBV5-1 and TRBJ2-3, with 9 bases aligning to TRBD2. Germline V gene lookup returns CDR1 SGHRS and CDR2 YFSETQ. CDR3 size: 18 residues. The J segment lost 1 base and the V segment lost 4 bases, leaving 13 bases of the junction unmatched. The CDR3 region has the DNA TGCGCCAGCAGCCCGGAAGCGGGGGGCCCCTACGGCACAGATACGCAGTATTTT. It is translated as CASSPEAGGPYGTDTQYF.

The chain carries TRBV29-1 and TRBJ1-1; 7 bases align to TRBD1. The CDR3 covers 15 residues. Germline-derived CDR1 and CDR2 are SQVTM and ANQGSEA. Trimming took 4 bases from V and 0 from J; bases not matched to a gene: 8. This CDR3 reads CSVGAFGTVNTEAFF. The DNA of the CDR3 is TGCAGCGTTGGCGCCTTTGGGACAGTGAACACTGAAGCTTTCTTT.

With respect to this clonotype: With a much larger clone just one base away, this may be a read error. The rearrangement links TRBV6-1 to TRBJ2-7; no firm D call. The CDR3 loop spans 14 amino acids. Germline values: CDR1 MNHNS, CDR2 SASEGT. CDR3 sequence (DNA): TGTGCCAGCAGTGAACTATTAGTGTCCTGCGAGCAGTACTTC. It encodes CASSELLVSCEQYF.

This rearrangement joins TRBV3-1 to TRBJ1-4; no clear D. Germline CDR1 and CDR2: LGHDT and YNNKEL (reference sequence). V lost 1 base to trimming and J lost 8 bases, with 8 bases between them. This CDR3 has 13 residues. This CDR3 is CASSQGIDEKLFF. The CDR3 DNA is TGTGCCAGCAGCCAAGGCATAGACGAAAAACTGTTTTTT.

J is TRBJ2-1 and V is TRBV6-2 or TRBV6-3; weak D call: TRBD1 (6 bases). Germline V lookup: CDR1 MNHEY, CDR2 SVGEGT. The CDR3 is 13 amino acids. With 6 bases removed from V and 5 bases from J, the gap between germline ends came to 11 bases. The CDR3 DNA follows: TGTGCCAGCAGGCCCAACAGGGACAATGAGCAGTTCTTC. This codes for CASRPNRDNEQFF.

This clonotype has only a few counts. This chain links TRBV7-2 with TRBJ1-5; D is unclear. The CDR3 contains 14 residues. Deletions cut 1 base from V and 6 bases from J, with 10 bases between. The germline V gene encodes CDR1 SGHTA and CDR2 FQGNSA. CDR3 residues: CASSLGVRSQPQHF. CDR3 DNA sequence: TGTGCCAGCAGCTTAGGGGTCCGTAGTCAGCCCCAGCATTTT.

This clonotype was observed a few times. J is TRBJ2-3 and V is TRBV6-5; 8 bases agree with TRBD2. V shed 2 bases and J 3 bases; nucleotides not matched to a gene: 4. The CDR3 has 15 amino acids. CDR1 is MNHEY and CDR2 is SVGAGI in the germline V gene. The CDR3 sequence is CASSYREGGTDTQYF. Here the CDR3 DNA reads TGTGCCAGCAGTTACCGGGAGGGAGGGACAGATACGCAGTATTTT.

This clonotype was counted many times. The chain links TRBV4-3 to TRBJ1-1, with D perhaps TRBD1 (5 bases). The germline CDR1 and CDR2 sequences are LGHNA and YSLEER. Trimming pared 4 bases from V and 1 base from J, leaving 10 bases between. CDR3 size: 14 residues. The CDR3 DNA reads TGCGCCAGCAGCCCACTACAGGAGAACACTGAAGCTTTCTTT. Protein sequence: CASSPLQENTEAFF.

This sequence joins TRBV5-4 and TRBJ2-1; possible D gene TRBD2, 5 bases. This CDR3 has 15 residues. CDR1 and CDR2 from the germline V gene are SGHNT and YYREEE (reference sequence). Between the trimmed V and J ends, which lost 0 bases and 2 bases, there was a span of 9 bases. The CDR3 DNA follows: TGTGCCAGCAGCTTGGTTCGGGGAGCCTACAATGAGCAGTTCTTC. Its protein is CASSLVRGAYNEQFF.

The chain employs TRBV24-1 and TRBJ2-6; TRBD1 matches at 7 bases. CDR1 and CDR2 (germline): KGHDR, SFDVKD. The junction had 10 bases not matched to a gene; V was cut back by 3 bases and J by 0 bases. This CDR3 has 19 amino acids. The DNA for the CDR3 is TGTGCCACCAGTGATAGGGGACAGCTCTCCAGCTCTGGGGCCAACGTCCTGACTTTC. Residues: CATSDRGQLSSSGANVLTF.